The 22 T cell receptor beta chains below all came from one sample that was sequenced in a study of blood T cells in healthy people across ages. Together with a sample-barcoded 5' primer, a J-beta primer mix was included in a second PCR lasting roughly 6 to 12 cycles. TCRdb itself ran the 5' RACE reads through MiXCR, one entry per CDR3 protein. Of 900,000 to 950,000 distinct CDR3 sequences detected, around 29% appear once; the ten largest clones hold roughly 10%. This sample also belongs to another study, concerning T cells of mothers and their children.

Sequencing was done on a sample of blood. The receptors stem from a woman in her thirties or forties in good health.

This clonotype was seen ten or more times. The V gene is TRBV20-1, the J gene TRBJ2-5; D may correspond to TRBD1 or TRBD2 (6 bases each). With 2 bases removed from V and 1 base from J, the gap between germline ends came to 11 bases. The CDR3 is made up of 14 amino acids. CDR1 is DFQATT, CDR2 SNEGSKA, per germline (reference sequence). This CDR3 is CSARTGAFQETQYF. CDR3 coding DNA: TGCAGTGCTAGAACGGGGGCATTCCAAGAGACCCAGTACTTC.

The genes are TRBV2 and TRBJ1-3; no definite D call. The V end was cut by 4 bases, the J end by 6 bases, with 10 bases between. The V gene's germline CDR1 is SNHLY and CDR2 FYNNEI. This CDR3 contains 13 residues. The CDR3 loop reads CASSVGAVNTIYF. In DNA, the CDR3 is TGTGCCAGCAGTGTCGGCGCGGTAAACACCATATATTTT.

With respect to this clonotype: This clone may be a read error of a much larger clone one base away. This chain joins TRBV28 and TRBJ2-4, with a weak D call TRBD2 (6 bases). Germline V gives CDR1 MDHEN, CDR2 SYDVKM. V was clipped by 6 bases and J by 6 bases, with 15 bases between them. The CDR3 totals 14 residues. Here the CDR3 reads CASSSSADGNIQYF. In DNA, the CDR3 is TGTGCCAGCAGCTCTAGCGCGGATGGAAACATTCAGTACTTC.

The table lists this clonotype with a few counts. V is TRBV5-1 and J is TRBJ2-5, with TRBD1 as a possible D gene (5 bases). CDR1 is SGHRS and CDR2 is YFSETQ in the germline V gene. Trimming removed 1 base at V and 3 bases at J, with 16 bases between. This CDR3 is 16 amino acids long. The CDR3 bases are TGCGCCAGCAGCTTGTATTTTGCAGGGCTTAAAGAGACCCAGTACTTC. Protein: CASSLYFAGLKETQYF.

J is TRBJ2-3 and V is TRBV29-1, with 12 bases that match TRBD2. The CDR3 sequence is 15 residues long. CDR1 SQVTM and CDR2 ANQGSEA come from the germline V gene. V was pared by 4 bases and J by 0 bases, with 2 bases of the junction left unmatched. CDR3 residues: CSVGTSGGSTDTQYF. In DNA form, the CDR3 reads TGCAGCGTTGGAACTAGCGGGGGGAGCACAGATACGCAGTATTTT.

The chain has TRBV9 and TRBJ2-1; D is possibly TRBD1 or TRBD2 (5 bases each). This CDR3 is 13 amino acids long. Germline V lookup: CDR1 SGDLS, CDR2 YYNGEE. V was trimmed by 3 bases and J by 6 bases, leaving 10 bases between them. The CDR3 bases are TGTGCCAGCAGCGAGGGGAGCCGCAATGAGCAGTTCTTC. Its protein product is CASSEGSRNEQFF.

This clonotype has at least ten counts. This rearrangement joins TRBV20-1 to TRBJ2-1; D unclear. V was clipped by 2 bases and J by 7 bases, with 6 bases between them. Germline CDR1 reads DFQATT; CDR2 reads SNEGSKA (reference sequence). The CDR3 spans 11 residues. The CDR3 DNA is TGCAGTGCTAGATCTCCAAATGAGCAGTTCTTC. This sequence encodes CSARSPNEQFF.

This rearrangement joins TRBV3-1 to TRBJ2-1; 8 bases fit TRBD1. The CDR3 is made up of 16 amino acids. Losses at the gene ends were 5 bases for V and 6 bases for J; bases not matched to a gene: 12. The germline V gene has CDR1 LGHDT and CDR2 YNNKEL (reference sequence). CDR3 sequence (DNA): TGTGCCAGCAGCTTAGCCGGGACAGGAATTGGCAATGAGCAGTTCTTC. It translates to CASSLAGTGIGNEQFF.

Concerning this clonotype itself: Being one base from a much bigger clone, this may be a read error. The rearrangement joins TRBV12-3 or TRBV12-4 to TRBJ2-4; TRBD1 might be the D (5 bases). The J call may be mistaken, given a closer DNA end match to TRBJ2-7. CDR3 length equals 13 residues. CDR3 DNA sequence: TGTGCCAGCAGTTTCGCTTCCAGGGACGAGCAGTACTTC. Protein product: CASSFASRDEQYF.

The CDR3 coding sequence is TGCACCAGCAGCCAAGATGAGCGGGGGGGCCTCAAAACCGGGGAGCTGTTTTTT. Translation: CTSSQDERGGLKTGELFF. The rearrangement uses TRBV1 and TRBJ2-2; TRBD2 is the table's D call, not checked against the DNA. TRBV1 is marked as a pseudogene. CDR3 size: 18 residues.

This clonotype was observed at least ten times. V and J are TRBV20-1 and TRBJ2-1; 8 nucleotides agree with TRBD1. The germline V gene encodes CDR1 DFQATT and CDR2 SNEGSKA (reference sequence). J lost 6 bases, V lost 5 bases, and 9 bases had no gene match. This CDR3 region has 14 residues. CDR3 sequence reads: CSAPDRGGSNEQFF. The CDR3 nucleotides read TGCAGTGCTCCTGACAGGGGAGGTTCCAATGAGCAGTTCTTC.

This sequence joins TRBV20-1 and TRBJ2-3, with 11 bases lining up with TRBD2. Germline V gives CDR1 DFQATT, CDR2 SNEGSKA (reference sequence). The J segment lost 1 base and the V segment lost 3 bases, leaving 6 bases of the junction unmatched. This CDR3 has 16 residues. The CDR3 sequence is CSARVAGGLGTDTQYF. CDR3 DNA: TGCAGTGCTAGGGTAGCGGGGGGGCTGGGCACAGATACGCAGTATTTT.

This clonotype has more than one count but fewer than ten. The chain links TRBV5-1 to TRBJ2-1; D unresolved. The germline CDR1 and CDR2 sequences are SGHRS and YFSETQ. V lost 0 bases and J 0 bases, leaving 10 bases between the germline ends. This CDR3 is 16 amino acids long. The CDR3 DNA sequence: TGCGCCAGCAGCTTGGCGTCCTCGAGCTCCTACAATGAGCAGTTCTTC. Translating gives CASSLASSSSYNEQFF. Full variable domain (remainder filled in from reference TRBV5-1 and TRBJ2-1): KAGVTQTPRYLIKTRGQQVTLSCSPISGHRSVSWYQQTPGQGLQFLFEYFSETQRNKGNFPGRFSGRQFSNSRSEMNVSTLELGDSALYLCASSLASSSSYNEQFFGPGTRLTVL.

This clonotype was observed a single time. This chain uses TRBV28 with TRBJ1-5; possible D gene TRBD1, 5 bases. CDR1 MDHEN and CDR2 SYDVKM come from the germline V gene. The CDR3 loop spans 16 amino acids. V was clipped by 5 bases and J by 2 bases, with 16 bases between them. DNA of the CDR3: TGTGCCAGCAGTACGGGGCCCACCGGGGGCAATCAGCCCCAGCATTTT. Protein sequence: CASSTGPTGGNQPQHF.

This clonotype came up once. The gene calls are TRBV5-5 and TRBJ2-1; no definite D call. The germline gives CDR1 SGHKS, CDR2 YYEKEE (reference sequence). This CDR3 contains 13 residues. V was clipped by 4 bases and J by 7 bases, with 12 bases between them. CDR3 protein: CASSPKGTNEQFF. The CDR3 region has the DNA TGTGCCAGCAGCCCTAAGGGTACGAATGAGCAGTTCTTC.

The chain has TRBV4-3 and TRBJ1-2; D not certain. The V end lost 1 base, the J end lost 6 bases, and 9 bases lay between the germline ends. There are 13 residues in the CDR3. The germline V gene encodes CDR1 LGHNA and CDR2 YSLEER. The CDR3 sequence is CASSQVGRDGYTF. CDR3 sequence (DNA): TGCGCCAGCAGCCAAGTGGGTCGAGATGGCTACACCTTC.

As to this clonotype: A much larger clone differs from this one at a single base, so this may be a read error. The chain links TRBV2 to TRBJ1-2, with D unclear. The CDR3 consists of 15 residues. Looked up from germline, CDR1 is SNHLY and CDR2 is FYNNEI. The CDR3 DNA reads TGTACCAGCAGTGAAGCGGGGTTCAGTGGCTATGGCTACACCTTC. Protein: CTSSEAGFSGYGYTF.

Many counts were recorded for this clonotype. The chain is built from TRBV12-3 or TRBV12-4 and TRBJ2-5; the D is unclear. V was shortened by 2 bases and J by 3 bases, with 13 bases between the two germline ends. This CDR3 contains 15 residues. In DNA, the CDR3 is TGTGCCAGCAGTTTAAGCGCGAACCGAGAAGAGACCCAGTACTTC. Its protein product is CASSLSANREETQYF.

The V gene is TRBV29-1, the J gene TRBJ2-7; TRBD2 matches at 7 bases. This CDR3 spans 14 amino acids. V gave up 1 base and J gave up 4 bases; unmatched junction bases: 7. Germline CDR1 reads SQVTM; CDR2 reads ANQGSEA. The CDR3 is CSVEGRSGGYEQYF. In DNA, the CDR3 is TGCAGCGTTGAAGGCCGTTCCGGGGGGTACGAGCAGTACTTC.

To note about this clonotype: One junction end does not reproduce the germline sequence, and a read error may be involved. The chain employs TRBV9 and TRBJ1-5; possible D gene TRBD1, 5 bases. Germline CDR1 SGDLS, CDR2 YYNGEE. This CDR3 spans 15 amino acids. The CDR3 reads CASSVTGVGNRPQHF. For the CDR3, the DNA is TGTGCCAGCAGCGTCACGGGGGTTGGCAATCGGCCCCAGCATTTT.

The sample holds a few counts of this clonotype. This sequence joins TRBV29-1 and TRBJ1-1; D is possibly TRBD1 (6 bases). The V and J ends lost 0 bases and 10 bases respectively, with 15 bases between them. There are 13 residues in the CDR3. Germline loops: CDR1 SQVTM, CDR2 ANQGSEA. CDR3 loop: CSVEEPGHEGAFF. In DNA, the CDR3 is TGCAGCGTTGAAGAACCGGGACACGAAGGAGCTTTCTTT.

V is TRBV7-2 and J is TRBJ1-5, with TRBD1 identical over 7 bases. This CDR3 is 15 amino acids long. J was trimmed by 7 bases and V by 0 bases; bases with no gene match: 6. CDR1 is SGHTA and CDR2 is FQGNSA in the germline V gene. The CDR3 coding sequence is TGTGCCAGCAGCTTAGCACCCGACAGGGTCCAGCCCCAGCATTTT. This codes for CASSLAPDRVQPQHF. The full variable domain, rest sourced from reference TRBV7-2 and TRBJ1-5, is GAGVSQSPSNKVTEKGKDVELRCDPISGHTALYWYRQSLGQGLEFLIYFQGNSAPDKSGLPSDRFSAERTGGSVSTLTIQRTQQEDSAVYLCASSLAPDRVQPQHFGDGTRLSIL.